These 25 T cell receptor beta chains were sequenced from one sample in a study of T cell repertoires in aging, cancer and after chemotherapy. Rearranged V-D-J TRB sequences were amplified with a mixed TRB-A/B primer pool. Using its own MiXCR run on the multiplex PCR reads, TCRdb lists one record per CDR3 protein. Among about 4,500 distinct CDR3 sequences listed, about 24% were seen once. The template was genomic DNA from peripheral blood, not RNA. Sequencing used blood. The receptor source for this set is a human donor with a blood cancer.

This clonotype has only a few counts. The V and J genes are TRBV11-3 and TRBJ1-1; tentative D call: TRBD1 (6 bases). Trimming cost V 3 bases and J 0 bases, with 11 bases left between them. The CDR3 covers 15 residues. Germline CDR1 reads SGHNT; CDR2 reads YENEEA. In DNA form, the CDR3 reads TGTGCCAGCAGCTTCTACAGGGACCTGAACACTGAAGCTTTCTTT. Amino acids: CASSFYRDLNTEAFF. Variable domain in full (rest from reference TRBV11-3 and TRBJ1-1): EAGVVQSPRYKIIEKKQPVAFWCNPISGHNTLYWYLQNLGQGPELLIRYENEEAVDDSQLPKDRFSAERLKGVDSTLKIQPAELGDSAVYLCASSFYRDLNTEAFFGQGTRLTVV.

This clonotype has a handful of counts. This chain uses TRBV18 with TRBJ1-4, with D perhaps matching TRBD1 (5 bases). Germline V gene sequence: CDR1 KGHSH, CDR2 LQKENI. The CDR3 runs 15 residues. Trimming cost V 4 bases and J 0 bases, with 9 bases left between them. CDR3 residues: CASSLGRSTNEKLFF. CDR3 nucleotide sequence: TGTGCCAGCTCACTGGGACGGTCAACTAATGAAAAACTGTTTTTT. Supplemented by reference TRBV18 and TRBJ1-4, the full variable domain reads NAGVMQNPRHLVRRRGQEARLRCSPMKGHSHVYWYRQLPEEGLKFMVYLQKENIIDESGMPKERFSAEFPKEGPSILRIQQVVRGDSAAYFCASSLGRSTNEKLFFGSGTQLSVL.

V gene TRBV27 combines with J gene TRBJ2-1; D possibly matches TRBD1 or TRBD2 (6 bases each). The CDR3 covers 12 residues. Germline V gives CDR1 MNHEY, CDR2 SMNVEV (reference sequence). V was trimmed by 3 bases and J by 9 bases, leaving 9 bases between them. The CDR3 region is CASSFRGLEQFF. In DNA, the CDR3 is TGTGCCAGCAGTTTCCGGGGGCTTGAGCAGTTCTTC.

This clonotype came up a few times. V is TRBV6-5 and J is TRBJ2-6, with 7 bases fitting TRBD1. Germline V gene lookup returns CDR1 MNHEY and CDR2 SVGAGI. The junction had 4 bases not matched to a gene; V was cut back by 4 bases and J by 4 bases. CDR3 size: 15 residues. CDR3 loop: CASSSDRAGANVLTF. Here the CDR3 DNA reads TGTGCCAGCAGTTCCGACAGGGCCGGGGCCAACGTCCTGACTTTC.

The V and J genes are TRBV20-1 and TRBJ2-1; TRBD2 matches at 11 bases. Germline V gene sequence: CDR1 DFQATT, CDR2 SNEGSKA (reference sequence). J was trimmed by 2 bases and V by 5 bases; bases with no gene match: 11. The CDR3 totals 17 residues. Here the CDR3 reads CSADGGLAETPYNEQFF. CDR3 DNA sequence: TGCAGTGCTGATGGGGGACTAGCGGAAACCCCCTACAATGAGCAGTTCTTC.

Judged by abundance, this clonotype is medium-sized. The chain uses TRBV12-3 or TRBV12-4 and TRBJ2-1; no firm D call. The CDR3 covers 11 residues. The V gene lost 4 bases and the J gene lost 7 bases, with 5 bases spanning the gap. The CDR3 DNA is TGTGCCAGCAGTTCAGCAAATGAGCAGTTCTTC. Its translation: CASSSANEQFF.

This clonotype has only a few counts. The rearrangement links TRBV18 to TRBJ1-3, with D perhaps TRBD1 (6 bases). V lost 3 bases and J 8 bases, leaving 20 bases between the germline ends. Germline V gene lookup returns CDR1 KGHSH and CDR2 LQKENI. The CDR3 covers 16 residues. In DNA form, the CDR3 reads TGTGCCAGCTCACCCGGTATCCCCGCACAGGGTCACACCATATATTTT. Translation: CASSPGIPAQGHTIYF. Based on the CDR3 plus reference TRBV18 and TRBJ1-3, the full variable domain is NAGVMQNPRHLVRRRGQEARLRCSPMKGHSHVYWYRQLPEEGLKFMVYLQKENIIDESGMPKERFSAEFPKEGPSILRIQQVVRGDSAAYFCASSPGIPAQGHTIYFGEGSWLTVV.

This rearrangement joins TRBV30 to TRBJ2-7; D gene unclear. CDR1 is GTSNPN, CDR2 SVGIG, per germline (reference sequence). Trimming pared 1 base from V and 6 bases from J, leaving 10 bases between. The CDR3 loop spans 12 amino acids. CDR3: CAWSGSPLEQYF. CDR3 nucleotide sequence: TGTGCCTGGAGTGGCAGCCCTCTCGAGCAGTACTTC. Full variable domain (rest looked up from reference TRBV30 and TRBJ2-7): SQTIHQWPATLVQPVGSPLSLECTVEGTSNPNLYWYRQAAGRGLQLLFYSVGIGQISSEVPQNLSASRPQDRQFILSSKKLLLSDSGFYLCAWSGSPLEQYFGPGTRLTVT.

This clonotype was seen only a few times. V gene TRBV12-3 or TRBV12-4 combines with J gene TRBJ1-6, with 7 bases fitting TRBD1. The CDR3 contains 14 residues. V was pared by 2 bases and J by 6 bases, with 1 base of the junction left unmatched. The CDR3 bases are TGTGCCAGCAGTTTACAGGGGGGTAATTCACCCCTCCACTTT. Its protein product is CASSLQGGNSPLHF.

The V gene is TRBV2, the J gene TRBJ2-2; no reliable D call. V was cut by 0 bases and J by 3 bases, with 11 bases left in between. The CDR3 length is 16 residues. Germline V CDR1 and CDR2: SNHLY, FYNNEI. CDR3 sequence reads: CASSEAGGRYTGELFF. Here the CDR3 DNA reads TGTGCCAGCAGTGAAGCTGGTGGTAGGTACACCGGGGAGCTGTTTTTT.

This clonotype was seen a few times. The CDR3: CATSRDLKVAGVYNEQFF. The CDR3 nucleotides read TGTGCCACCAGCAGAGACCTAAAGGTAGCGGGGGTCTACAATGAGCAGTTCTTC. This chain connects TRBV15 to TRBJ2-1, with TRBD2 matching 9 bases. Unmatched junction bases numbered 9, after V lost 0 bases and J lost 3 bases. This CDR3 comprises 18 residues. The germline V gene encodes CDR1 LNHNV and CDR2 YYDKDF (reference sequence). Variable domain in full (rest from reference TRBV15 and TRBJ2-1): DAMVIQNPRYQVTQFGKPVTLSCSQTLNHNVMYWYQQKSSQAPKLLFHYYDKDFNNEADTPDNFQSRRPNTSFCFLDIRSPGLGDTAMYLCATSRDLKVAGVYNEQFFGPGTRLTVL.

This clonotype was counted only a few times. V gene TRBV6-5 combines with J gene TRBJ1-6; no reliable D call. Germline V gives CDR1 MNHEY, CDR2 SVGAGI. The V and J ends lost 8 bases and 5 bases respectively, with 13 bases between them. CDR3 length: 14 amino acids. In DNA form, the CDR3 reads TGTGCCAGCTCCCGGGTCGTGAATAATTCACCCCTCCACTTT. It translates to CASSRVVNNSPLHF.

By share, this clonotype counts as medium-sized. The chain recombines TRBV11-3 with TRBJ1-1; D may be TRBD1 (6 bases). V was pared by 3 bases and J by 1 base, with 15 bases between. Germline CDR1 SGHNT, CDR2 YENEEA. CDR3 length: 16 residues. The DNA of the CDR3 is TGTGCCAGCAGCTTCGAGGCGGGGGCTACGAACACTGAAGCTTTCTTT. Translated, it gives CASSFEAGATNTEAFF. Drawing the rest from reference TRBV11-3 and TRBJ1-1, the complete variable domain is EAGVVQSPRYKIIEKKQPVAFWCNPISGHNTLYWYLQNLGQGPELLIRYENEEAVDDSQLPKDRFSAERLKGVDSTLKIQPAELGDSAVYLCASSFEAGATNTEAFFGQGTRLTVV.

This clonotype showed up just a few times. This sequence joins TRBV27 and TRBJ1-6; tentatively, D is TRBD1 (6 bases). Germline CDR1 MNHEY, CDR2 SMNVEV (reference sequence). CDR3 length: 15 residues. V lost 6 bases and J lost 7, with 16 bases in between. This CDR3 reads CASSPGTSRNSPLHF. The CDR3 region has the DNA TGTGCCAGCAGCCCCGGGACATCCCGGAATTCACCCCTCCACTTT.

The chain links TRBV24-1 to TRBJ2-3; D ambiguous. Germline CDR1 KGHDR, CDR2 SFDVKD. The CDR3 totals 16 residues. V lost 3 bases and J 2 bases, leaving 14 bases between the germline ends. The CDR3 DNA is TGTGCCACCAGTGATGTTAGCAGTCGACTCACAGATACGCAGTATTTT. Its translation is CATSDVSSRLTDTQYF.

V usage is TRBV11-3 and J usage is TRBJ1-5; no firm D call. V shed 2 bases and J shed 3 bases, with 14 bases lying between them. This CDR3 is 16 amino acids long. Per germline, CDR1 SGHNT and CDR2 YENEEA. The CDR3 loop is CASSLSAGLNNQPQHF. The CDR3 nucleotides are TGTGCCAGCAGCTTAAGCGCTGGCCTTAACAATCAGCCCCAGCATTTT.

There are a few counts of this clonotype. The chain combines TRBV30 with TRBJ1-2; perhaps TRBD1 as D (6 bases). Germline CDR1 is GTSNPN and CDR2 is SVGIG (reference sequence). V lost 8 bases to trimming and J lost 7 bases, with 17 bases between them. The CDR3 sequence is 12 residues long. The CDR3 DNA is TGTGCCCATAGGCAGGGGATCAGTGGCTACACCTTC. It yields the protein CAHRQGISGYTF.

The chain recombines TRBV12-3 or TRBV12-4 with TRBJ2-5; D may be TRBD1 (6 bases). V was clipped by 3 bases and J by 7 bases, with 18 bases between them. The length of the CDR3 is 15 residues. The CDR3 DNA reads as TGTGCCAGCAGTTTCCCCGTGACAGGTGGGGGGACCCAGTACTTC. Translation: CASSFPVTGGGTQYF.

This clonotype has a handful of counts. The chain carries TRBV27 and TRBJ2-1; D is unresolved. Germline CDR1 is MNHEY and CDR2 is SMNVEV (reference sequence). V shed 5 bases and J shed 7 bases, with 9 bases lying between them. The CDR3 contains 12 residues. CDR3 sequence: CASSSRANEQFF. The DNA for the CDR3 is TGTGCCAGCAGTAGCCGGGCGAATGAGCAGTTCTTC.

CDR3 loop: CATSDSHGADPNYGYTF. The CDR3 DNA reads TGTGCCACCAGTGATTCCCACGGGGCAGACCCGAACTATGGCTACACCTTC. The chain uses TRBV24-1 and TRBJ1-2; possible D gene TRBD1, 5 bases. The V end was cut by 2 bases, the J end by 2 bases, with 17 bases between. CDR3 length: 17 residues. CDR1 is KGHDR and CDR2 is SFDVKD in the germline V gene.

This rearrangement joins TRBV12-3 or TRBV12-4 to TRBJ2-5; 9 positions match TRBD2. The CDR3 runs to 18 residues. V lost 6 bases, J lost 5 bases, and 19 bases stayed unmatched. The CDR3 protein is CASSPIIGSGRGGETQYF. CDR3 in DNA: TGTGCCAGCAGCCCTATCATAGGTAGCGGGAGAGGGGGCGAGACCCAGTACTTC.

This clonotype is labeled as medium-sized. The chain uses TRBV19 and TRBJ2-6; no reliable D call. Germline assignment: CDR1 LNHDA and CDR2 SQIVND (reference sequence). The V end lost 3 bases, the J end lost 0 bases, and 9 bases lay between the germline ends. The CDR3 length is 16 residues. The DNA of the CDR3 is TGTGCCAGTAGTATTGGTGTGGGCTCTGGGGCCAACGTCCTGACTTTC. Amino acid sequence: CASSIGVGSGANVLTF.

The rearrangement links TRBV2 to TRBJ1-5; D gene unclear. Trimming stripped 6 bases from V and 2 bases from J, with 11 bases between. Looked up from germline, CDR1 is SNHLY and CDR2 is FYNNEI. This CDR3 has 14 residues. The CDR3, as DNA: TGTGCCAGCAGCCCCAATCTCGGCAATCAGCCCCAGCATTTT. Residues: CASSPNLGNQPQHF.

This sequence joins TRBV11-3 and TRBJ2-1, with D unclear. The CDR3 sequence is 15 residues long. V lost 5 bases to trimming and J lost 3 bases, with 14 bases between them. CDR1 is SGHNT, CDR2 YENEEA, per germline. CDR3 in DNA: TGTGCCAGCAGCCCCTTAGGAAGGGACTACAATGAGCAGTTCTTC. Encoded protein: CASSPLGRDYNEQFF. The variable domain in full, with the rest retrieved from reference TRBV11-3 and TRBJ2-1, is EAGVVQSPRYKIIEKKQPVAFWCNPISGHNTLYWYLQNLGQGPELLIRYENEEAVDDSQLPKDRFSAERLKGVDSTLKIQPAELGDSAVYLCASSPLGRDYNEQFFGPGTRLTVL.

The J gene is TRBJ1-5, the V gene TRBV6-2 or TRBV6-3; tentatively, D is TRBD1 (5 bases). Germline loops: CDR1 MNHEY, CDR2 SVGEGT. This CDR3 has 15 residues. The V gene lost 5 bases and the J gene lost 2 bases, with 13 bases spanning the gap. For the CDR3, the DNA is TGTGCCAGCAGTGACCTGGACAAGGGCAATCAGCCCCAGCATTTT. Translation: CASSDLDKGNQPQHF.